These 13 T cell receptor beta chains came from one sample sequenced in a study of blood T cells in healthy people across ages. Through a sample-barcoded 5' primer and a J-beta primer mix, a second PCR was run for roughly 7 to 12 cycles. TCRdb analysed the 5' RACE reads with MiXCR anew, one entry per CDR3 protein. The data contain roughly 800,000 distinct CDR3 sequences, roughly 64% of them singletons. Sample: blood. The receptor source for this set is a man aged 25-45 years in good health.

The chain couples TRBV3-1 to TRBJ2-7; no firm D call. From germline, CDR1 is LGHDT and CDR2 YNNKEL (reference sequence). CDR3 length: 15 amino acids. Trimming shortened V by 0 bases and J by 1 base, and 10 bases separated the two germline ends. CDR3 loop: CASSQDVPRSYEQYF. CDR3 DNA sequence: TGTGCCAGCAGCCAAGACGTCCCCCGGTCCTACGAGCAGTACTTC.

V gene TRBV6-5 combines with J gene TRBJ2-7; D is uncertain. From germline, CDR1 is MNHEY and CDR2 SVGAGI. V lost 2 bases to trimming and J lost 7 bases, with 12 bases between them. The CDR3 contains 13 residues. The CDR3 DNA is TGTGCCAGCAGTTACGCGACTCTGAATGAGCAGTACTTC. Amino acids: CASSYATLNEQYF.

This clonotype has only a few counts. The CDR3 protein is CASSYWGQKGQYF. The CDR3 DNA follows: TGTGCCAGCAGTTACTGGGGACAGAAGGGCCAGTACTTC. This chain uses TRBV6-2 or TRBV6-3 with TRBJ2-5, with 7 bases aligning to TRBD1. CDR1 is MNHEY and CDR2 is SVGEGT in the germline V gene. The CDR3 contains 13 residues. Unmatched junction bases numbered 6, after V lost 1 base and J lost 10 bases.

In this sample, this clonotype turned up a few times. The chain uses TRBV12-3 or TRBV12-4 and TRBJ1-2, with 11 bases fitting TRBD1. V was clipped by 6 bases and J by 4 bases; unmatched bases: 7. The CDR3 is 15 residues long. The CDR3, as DNA: TGTGCCAGCAGCCTCAGGACAGGGGGCCTCTATGGCTACACCTTC. Translating gives CASSLRTGGLYGYTF.

The gene calls are TRBV20-1 and TRBJ2-1; D is ambiguous. The CDR3 loop spans 15 amino acids. From germline, CDR1 is DFQATT and CDR2 SNEGSKA (reference sequence). V was pared by 3 bases and J by 0 bases, with 12 bases between. CDR3 coding DNA: TGCAGTGCTAGGCCCACCACGAGCTCCTACAATGAGCAGTTCTTC. This translates into CSARPTTSSYNEQFF.

V is TRBV4-3 and J is TRBJ2-4, with D tentatively TRBD1 or TRBD2 (5 bases each). The assigned J gene may be wrong: the sequence end matches TRBJ2-7 better. The germline V gene has CDR1 LGHNA and CDR2 YSLEER. This CDR3 is 13 amino acids long. The CDR3 protein is CASSQEGESEQYF. CDR3 in DNA: TGCGCCAGCAGCCAAGAGGGGGAGAGCGAGCAGTACTTC.

This clonotype showed up just once. A junction boundary mismatches the germline segment, possibly from a read error. The chain employs TRBV27 and TRBJ2-4, with D tentatively TRBD2 (5 bases). The germline gives CDR1 MNHEY, CDR2 SMNVEV (reference sequence). The CDR3 runs 14 residues. The CDR3: CASSVSIGVDIQYF. The CDR3 DNA sequence: TGTGCCAGCAGTGTATCGATCGGGGTGGACATTCAGTACTTC.

This clonotype came up a few times. The chain couples TRBV7-2 to TRBJ2-3; 9 positions match TRBD1. The CDR3 totals 14 residues. CDR1 and CDR2 from the germline V gene are SGHTA and FQGNSA. The J segment lost 4 bases and the V segment lost 10 bases, leaving 9 bases of the junction unmatched. CDR3 sequence: CATQWRQGADTQYF. CDR3 nucleotides: TGTGCCACGCAGTGGAGACAGGGGGCAGATACGCAGTATTTT.

The rearrangement joins TRBV5-1 to TRBJ1-1; D is unclear. Germline CDR1 reads SGHRS; CDR2 reads YFSETQ. The V end lost 4 bases, the J end lost 7 bases, and 11 bases lay between the germline ends. The CDR3 covers 12 residues. CDR3 amino acids: CASSPGEDEAFF. In DNA form, the CDR3 reads TGCGCCAGCAGCCCCGGCGAGGATGAAGCTTTCTTT.

A remark on this clonotype: The junction does not match germline at one end; this may be a read error. The chain joins TRBV6-5 to TRBJ2-7, with 7 bases that match TRBD1. This CDR3 comprises 15 residues. Germline assignment: CDR1 MNHEY and CDR2 SVGAGI. CDR3 bases: TGTGCCAGCAGACCGAACAGGGGAAATTCCTGCGAGCAGTACTTC. It translates to CASRPNRGNSCEQYF.

The chain carries TRBV4-2 and TRBJ2-4; the D is unclear. The CDR3 length is 12 residues. V was pared by 0 bases and J by 3 bases, with 0 bases between. From germline, CDR1 is LGHNA and CDR2 YNFKEQ. Here the CDR3 DNA reads TGTGCCAGCAGCCAAGACAAAAACATTCAGTACTTC. This encodes CASSQDKNIQYF.

J is TRBJ2-3 and V is TRBV29-1, with unresolved D. Trimming removed 1 base from V and 1 base from J, with 6 bases in between. From germline, CDR1 is SQVTM and CDR2 ANQGSEA. The CDR3 is 13 residues long. The CDR3 loop is CSVEVGGTDTQYF. The CDR3 DNA reads TGCAGCGTTGAAGTTGGGGGCACAGATACGCAGTATTTT.

DNA for the CDR3: TGTGCCAGCAGTTGGGGAGCTCAGGGTTTCGGCTACACCTTC. This translates into CASSWGAQGFGYTF. The chain recombines TRBV12-3 or TRBV12-4 with TRBJ1-2, with D tentatively TRBD1 (5 bases). Trimming pared 4 bases from V and 8 bases from J, leaving 17 bases between. The CDR3 runs to 14 residues.